This section outlines one T cell receptor (beta chain) sequence together with its context. Its antigen is unknown. This sample was included in a study of cytomegalovirus exposure and HLA in healthy donors. The wider study: Unique TCR beta sequences numbering about 100 million came from 150 million to 200 million T cells in an earlier analysis. Broader study findings: A likely sequencing artifact accounted for one observed cluster of highly shared sequence variants. Follow-up analysis later connected one missense variant in DCLRE1C with trimming of TCR beta V- and J-genes.

PCR was performed using 60 Vbeta and 13 Jbeta primers. Here immunoSEQ multiplex PCR was the method, and the copy in TCRdb shows in-frame clones only, minus some. In all, the sample yields 80,000 to 100,000 clones. The CDR3 length is 14 residues. The trim removed 0 bases at V and 11 bases at J, leaving 6 bases unmatched. Germline V gene data show CDR1 as LGHNA and CDR2 as YNFKEQ. Each donor was nominally healthy when sampled (though unrecorded immune exposures were likely). This TCR was sampled from a woman under 40 in good health and CMV-seronegative. The chain has TRBV4-2 and TRBJ2-5; 10 bases are a match to TRBD2. The sample was PBMCs. DNA of the CDR3: TGTGCCAGCAGCCAAGAGGCCCTAGCGGGGGAGCAGTACTTC. This gives the protein CASSQEALAGEQYF.